The rows below give T cell receptor beta chains drawn from one sample of a study of T cell responses to AZD1222 COVID-19 vaccine. Sequencing was performed with immunoSEQ multiplex PCR; in TCRdb, only in-frame clones are kept and a portion is missing. The sample includes fewer than 100,000 clones, around 85% of them seen just once. The source material was peripheral blood, sampled 28 days after the second AZD1222 dose. These receptors all stem from an adult who received the AZD1222 COVID-19 vaccine. Each CDR3 is given with its conserved first and last residue. The D gene is left open where the match is weak. A clone size is listed for some rows: how often the clone was seen (once, few, many), or a class if it is expanded.

clone_size,d_call,v_call,j_call,cdr3_nt,cdr3_aa
.,.,TRBV27,TRBJ2-3,TGTGCCAGCAGTTCGGCCGGAAGCACAGATACGCAGTATTTT,CASSSAGSTDTQYF
.,TRBD2,TRBV5-1,TRBJ2-7,TGCGCCAGCAGCTTGGACCCGGGACTAGTCTCCTACGAGCAGTACTTC,CASSLDPGLVSYEQYF
few,TRBD1,TRBV11-2,TRBJ1-6,TGTGCCAGCAGCTCAACAGGGGGCGGCTCCTATAATTCACCCCTCCACTTT,CASSSTGGGSYNSPLHF
.,.,TRBV4-1,TRBJ1-2,TGCGCCAGCAGCCAAAAGGGGATTTCCTTTTACAGGGATGGCTACACCTTC,CASSQKGISFYRDGYTF
once,.,TRBV29-1,TRBJ1-3,TGCAGCGTTCGCAGCTCTGGAAACACCATATATTTT,CSVRSSGNTIYF
.,TRBD2,TRBV9,TRBJ2-3,TGTGCCAGCAGCGAGTCAGCGGGGGTCTACACAGATACGCAGTATTTT,CASSESAGVYTDTQYF
.,.,TRBV7-9,TRBJ2-5,TGTGCCAGCAGTTCGCGCAGGGTCTACCAAGAGACCCAGTACTTC,CASSSRRVYQETQYF
few,.,TRBV5-5,TRBJ1-1,TGTGCCAGCAGCCCCAGAGGCTTGGAAACTGAAGCTTTCTTT,CASSPRGLETEAFF
.,.,TRBV11-3,TRBJ1-2,TGTGCCAGCAGCCCCCGGACACTACTCAACTATGGCTACACCTTC,CASSPRTLLNYGYTF
.,TRBD1,TRBV28,TRBJ1-4,TGTGCCAGCAGTATGGGACAGCATTGGGAAAAACTGTTTTTT,CASSMGQHWEKLFF
.,.,TRBV7-3,TRBJ2-7,TGTGCCAGCAGCTTAGGACCTCTCTACGAGCAGTACTTC,CASSLGPLYEQYF
.,.,TRBV12-3/TRBV12-4,TRBJ2-5,TGTGCCAGCAGTTTAAGGGAGACCCAGTACTTC,CASSLRETQYF
.,.,TRBV3-1/TRBV3-2,TRBJ1-5,TGTGCCAGCAGCCAAGGGCCTGACAGGACTAATCAGCCCCAGCATTTT,CASSQGPDRTNQPQHF
.,.,TRBV5-1,TRBJ2-7,TGCGCCAGCAGTCACCCTGACTTACACGAGCAGTACTTC,CASSHPDLHEQYF
.,.,TRBV5-1,TRBJ2-3,TGCGCCAGCAGCTCCGGGGGCGGAGGAGATACGCAGTATTTT,CASSSGGGGDTQYF
.,.,TRBV4-2,TRBJ1-6,TGTGCCAGCAGCCTCGAGAACGGGGGGCTAAGCTCCTATAATTCACCCCTCCACTTT,CASSLENGGLSSYNSPLHF
few,.,TRBV19,TRBJ1-2,TGTGCCAGTAGTATAGGCCCCCGGCAGGGTGGTAACTATGGCTACACCTTC,CASSIGPRQGGNYGYTF
.,.,TRBV5-1,TRBJ2-1,TGCGCCAGCAGCTTGGCCGTGCGGGAGCAGTTCTTC,CASSLAVREQFF
.,TRBD2,TRBV4-1,TRBJ2-7,TGCGCCAGCAGCCAGGGCGGGGGGCTAACGGGGGAGCAGTACTTC,CASSQGGGLTGEQYF
.,.,TRBV6-2/TRBV6-3,TRBJ1-5,TGTGCCAGCAGTTACTCACCACGGAGGGTAAATCAGCCCCAGCATTTT,CASSYSPRRVNQPQHF
once,.,TRBV7-3,TRBJ2-3,TGTGCCAGCAGCTTAGAAGTGGGGGATACGCAGTATTTT,CASSLEVGDTQYF
medium-sized,TRBD2,TRBV3-1/TRBV3-2,TRBJ2-7,TGTGCCAGCAGCCCGCGATCGGACAGCCGGACTAGCGGGGTTAGGGCCTACGAGCAGTACTTC,CASSPRSDSRTSGVRAYEQYF
.,.,TRBV9,TRBJ1-1,TGTGCCAGCAAAGTTGGCTCCGGAGGTGGAGTTGCTTTCTTT,CASKVGSGGGVAFF
.,.,TRBV28,TRBJ1-2,TGTGCCACCAGGGAGTATGGCTACACCTTC,CATREYGYTF
.,TRBD1,TRBV6-6,TRBJ2-5,TGTGCCAGCAGTGGACAGGGTCTAAAAGAGACCCAGTACTTC,CASSGQGLKETQYF
few,.,TRBV4-3,TRBJ2-7,TGCGCCAGCAGCCAATCCCGGTTTTCCTACGAGCAGTACTTC,CASSQSRFSYEQYF
.,.,TRBV11-1,TRBJ1-6,TGTGCCAGCAGCCGGGTAGCCACCGAGCCCTCTTCACCCCTCCACTTT,CASSRVATEPSSPLHF
.,TRBD1,TRBV4-2,TRBJ1-4,TGTGCCAGCAGCCAAGATAGGGGACAGGGGGCAGGAACTAATGAAAAACTGTTTTTT,CASSQDRGQGAGTNEKLFF
.,TRBD1,TRBV9,TRBJ2-1,TGTGCCAGCAGCATTAGACAGGGGAGCTCCTACAATGAGCAGTTCTTC,CASSIRQGSSYNEQFF
.,.,TRBV18,TRBJ2-1,TGTGCCAGCTCACCGGGGCCCTACAATGAGCAGTTCTTC,CASSPGPYNEQFF
.,.,TRBV5-1,TRBJ1-4,TGCGCCAGCAGCTTGGTGGGGACACAGCGTGATGAAAAACTGTTTTTT,CASSLVGTQRDEKLFF
.,TRBD1,TRBV5-1,TRBJ1-1,TGCGCCAGCACCCCGGAGGGGACAGGGGGCACTGAAGCTTTCTTT,CASTPEGTGGTEAFF
.,.,TRBV11-2,TRBJ1-6,TGTGCCAGCAGCCCCAGTTATAATTCACCCCTCCACTTT,CASSPSYNSPLHF
.,.,TRBV11-2,TRBJ1-6,TGTGCCAGCAGCACGACAGAGAATTCACCCCTCCACTTT,CASSTTENSPLHF
once,.,TRBV7-9,TRBJ2-3,TGTGCCAGCAGCTTAGCTCTGGGGACAGATACGCAGTATTTT,CASSLALGTDTQYF
.,TRBD1,TRBV14,TRBJ2-1,TGTGCCAGCAGTCCAAGAACCCGACAGGGGATCTACAATGAGCAGTTCTTC,CASSPRTRQGIYNEQFF
.,TRBD2,TRBV5-1,TRBJ2-1,TGCGCCAGCGGCCTAGCGGGGGGGAATGAGCAGTTCTTC,CASGLAGGNEQFF
.,.,TRBV10-2,TRBJ1-1,TGCGCCAGCAAGGGGAGCAGCATGAACACTGAAGCTTTCTTT,CASKGSSMNTEAFF
many,.,TRBV19,TRBJ1-5,TGTGCCAGTAGCCCCCTCCTAGGGGCCAATCAGCCCCAGCATTTT,CASSPLLGANQPQHF
.,.,TRBV10-3,TRBJ2-2,TGTGCCATCTCGGCCAGGGGCACCACCGGGGAGCTGTTTTTT,CAISARGTTGELFF